This is a list of T cell receptor beta chains from one sample in a study of radiotherapy plus CTLA-4 blockade in lung cancer. Using immunoSEQ multiplex PCR, the repertoire was profiled, and TCRdb retains in-frame clones only, with some absent. The sample carries over 50,000 clones, approximately 80% recorded once. The sequencing here drew on peripheral blood, taken from a patient treated with radiotherapy plus ipilimumab. The origin of the receptors is a human donor with non-small cell lung cancer who had a partial response to radiotherapy plus ipilimumab. The CDR3 runs from the conserved cysteine through the conserved F or W. Fields, in order: CDR3 DNA, CDR3 protein, J gene, D gene, V gene, clone size. The D gene is left open where the match is weak. Size is omitted from some rows. Given values are once, few, many or a class for expanded clones.

TGTGCCACCTCCAAATCGGACAGACCCTCCTATGGCTACACCTTC CATSKSDRPSYGYTF TRBJ1-2 - TRBV19 -
TGTGCCAGTAGTATCACAGACGTCGGCCAAGAGACCCAGTACTTC CASSITDVGQETQYF TRBJ2-5 - TRBV19 -
TGTGCCAGCAGCTCCGAGAGTGAGACCCAGTACTTC CASSSESETQYF TRBJ2-5 - TRBV5-5 few
TGTGCCAGTACCCGAGCGGGGGGGCCTGGCACAGATACGCAGTATTTT CASTRAGGPGTDTQYF TRBJ2-3 TRBD2 TRBV19 -
TGTGCCAGCAGTTACGTCGGAGGGGCCGGCTACGAGCAGTACTTC CASSYVGGAGYEQYF TRBJ2-7 - TRBV6-5 -
TGTGCCAGCAGGGAGGGGGCTGCGATGAGCTCCTACAATGAGCAGTTCTTC CASREGAAMSSYNEQFF TRBJ2-1 - TRBV25-1 -
TGCGCCAGCAGCTTGGCGGGGATTCCTAATGAAAAACTGTTTTTT CASSLAGIPNEKLFF TRBJ1-4 - TRBV5-1 -
TGCAGCGTTGACGGGCTAGCGGGGGGCTCCATCTACGAGCAGTACTTC CSVDGLAGGSIYEQYF TRBJ2-7 TRBD2 TRBV29-1 -
TGTGCCAGCAGTGGAACAAACAGGGGGGACACTGAAGCTTTCTTT CASSGTNRGDTEAFF TRBJ1-1 TRBD1 TRBV6-1 -
TGTGCCAGCAGCTTACCCCGGACAGGGGCCACAGATACGCAGTATTTT CASSLPRTGATDTQYF TRBJ2-3 TRBD1 TRBV5-6 -
TGTGCCAGCTCACAGGGGCGAGGGAACACCATATATTTT CASSQGRGNTIYF TRBJ1-3 TRBD1 TRBV28 -
TGCGCCAGCAGCATCCGGGAGTCTAATGAAAAACTGTTTTTT CASSIRESNEKLFF TRBJ1-4 - TRBV5-1 -
TGTGCCAGCAGTTTATTGTCCCTGACTAGCGGGGGCACAGATACGCAGTATTTT CASSLLSLTSGGTDTQYF TRBJ2-3 TRBD2 TRBV27 -
TGTGCCACCGCAATCCGGGGGGGGCCGGAGACCCAGTACTTC CATAIRGGPETQYF TRBJ2-5 TRBD2 TRBV7-9 -
TGTGCCAGCAGTTCCCCTCCAGATACGCAGTATTTT CASSSPPDTQYF TRBJ2-3 - TRBV27 -
TGTGCCAGCAGTAGACAGGGGTATGGCTACACCTTC CASSRQGYGYTF TRBJ1-2 TRBD1 TRBV6-5 once
TGTGCCAGCACCTTTAGCGGTACCTCCTACGAGCAGTACTTC CASTFSGTSYEQYF TRBJ2-7 - TRBV7-8 -
TGTGCCAGCAGTTTATCTAGCGGGGGGTACGAGCAGTACTTC CASSLSSGGYEQYF TRBJ2-7 TRBD2 TRBV27 -
TGTGCCACCCTATCAGTGGACAGGGGGTATGAAAAACTGTTTTTT CATLSVDRGYEKLFF TRBJ1-4 TRBD1 TRBV19 few
TGCGCCAGCAGCCAAGAACCTCCTAGCGGGGGGTACAATGAGCAGTTCTTC CASSQEPPSGGYNEQFF TRBJ2-1 TRBD2 TRBV4-3 -
TGTGCCAGCGCTGGAGACACTGAAGCTTTCTTT CASAGDTEAFF TRBJ1-1 - TRBV2 -
TGTGCCAGCAGCCCTATGCTTGGAGCGGGGGGGACAGATACGCAGTATTTT CASSPMLGAGGTDTQYF TRBJ2-3 TRBD2 TRBV7-3 -
TGTGCCTGGAACAGGGTTGGAAACACCATATATTTT CAWNRVGNTIYF TRBJ1-3 - TRBV30 -
TGTGCCAGCAGCGAATTATTGAGGGGGCACACTGAAGCTTTCTTT CASSELLRGHTEAFF TRBJ1-1 TRBD1 TRBV11-3 -
TGCGCCAGCTCAGGGGTGGGGAACACTGAAGCTTTCTTT CASSGVGNTEAFF TRBJ1-1 - TRBV10-2 -
TGTGCCAGCTCAGCAGATATGACGAGGACAGGGGTTGGTCAGCCCCAGCATTTT CASSADMTRTGVGQPQHF TRBJ1-5 TRBD1 TRBV18 -
TGCGCCAGCAGTCCCCCCGTTGGCTCCACAGATACGCAGTATTTT CASSPPVGSTDTQYF TRBJ2-3 - TRBV5-1 -
TGCGCCAGCAGCTTGAGCATAACTAATGAAAAACTGTTTTTT CASSLSITNEKLFF TRBJ1-4 - TRBV5-1 -
TGCGCCAGCAGCCGAGCTGGGGATAGGGGAAGCACCGGGGAGCTGTTTTTT CASSRAGDRGSTGELFF TRBJ2-2 - TRBV4-1 -
TGTGCCAGCAGTGATTACAGCCGAAATGAAAAACTGTTTTTT CASSDYSRNEKLFF TRBJ1-4 - TRBV6-1 -
TGTGCCTGGAGTTTCGGAGTCAGCTCTGGTGGAAACACCATATATTTT CAWSFGVSSGGNTIYF TRBJ1-3 - TRBV30 -
TGTGCCAGCTCACCAGGGGGACTACGGGGCCATGAGCAGTTCTTC CASSPGGLRGHEQFF TRBJ2-1 TRBD2 TRBV18 -
TGTGCCAGCAAACACAGACAGGGGACTGAAGCTTTCTTT CASKHRQGTEAFF TRBJ1-1 TRBD1 TRBV7-2 -
TGTGCCAGCAGATACGCGGGGGCCGGCCAAGAGACCCAGTACTTC CASRYAGAGQETQYF TRBJ2-5 - TRBV6-1 -
TGTGCCAGCAGTGATCTTGAGATAAACACTGAAGCTTTCTTT CASSDLEINTEAFF TRBJ1-1 - TRBV6-4 -
TGCGCCAGCAGGCCGGGACAGGGGATTTCACCCCTCCACTTT CASRPGQGISPLHF TRBJ1-6 TRBD1 TRBV10-2 -
TGTGCCAGCAGCGCCACAGGGGGCTTGAACTCACCCCTCCACTTT CASSATGGLNSPLHF TRBJ1-6 TRBD1 TRBV6-1 -
TGTGCCAGCAGCTTAAGGGGTCGGGAGGGCGGGGGGGCCAGAGATACGCAGTATTTT CASSLRGREGGGARDTQYF TRBJ2-3 TRBD2 TRBV7-3 -
TGCAGCGTTTCCCCCAGCGGGGGGGCGAATGAGCAGTTCTTC CSVSPSGGANEQFF TRBJ2-1 TRBD2 TRBV29-1 few
TGTGCCAGTAGTACTTCCCTCATTATCTACGAGCAGTTCTTC CASSTSLIIYEQFF TRBJ2-1 - TRBV19 -
TGTGCCAGCAGCTTAGAGGGGGTAAGCACTGAAGCTTTCTTT CASSLEGVSTEAFF TRBJ1-1 - TRBV7-9 -
TGCAGCGCCCGGACTGCTTATGGCTACACCTTC CSARTAYGYTF TRBJ1-2 - TRBV29-1 -
TGTGCCACCAGCCGAGACAGGGGGAATGAGCAGTTCTTC CATSRDRGNEQFF TRBJ2-1 TRBD1 TRBV15 -
TGTGCCAGCAGCCGAAAACCGACAGGGGCGAGCTCCTACGAGCAGTACTTC CASSRKPTGASSYEQYF TRBJ2-7 TRBD1 TRBV13 -
TGTGCCAGCAGCGGCGGGACAGTCTATGGCTACACCTTC CASSGGTVYGYTF TRBJ1-2 - TRBV21-1 -
TGTGCCAGCTTCGCCGAGGCCGTCCATGGCTACACCTTC CASFAEAVHGYTF TRBJ1-2 - TRBV6-6 -
TGTGCCAGCACCCGGACAGGGGAAACCGGGGAGCTGTTTTTT CASTRTGETGELFF TRBJ2-2 TRBD1 TRBV28 -
TGTGCCAGCAGCTTCGGAAGGGGATACGAGCAGTACTTC CASSFGRGYEQYF TRBJ2-7 - TRBV11-2 once
TGTGCCAGCAGCTTATCGGACAGGCCGAATGAAAAACTGTTTTTT CASSLSDRPNEKLFF TRBJ1-4 TRBD1 TRBV7-9 -
TGTGCCAGTAGTATGGGGCAGGGTGAGACCCAGTACTTC CASSMGQGETQYF TRBJ2-5 - TRBV19 -
TGTGCCAGCTCCCAGGGGCAGGCGAACACTGAAGCTTTCTTT CASSQGQANTEAFF TRBJ1-1 - TRBV7-6 -
TGTGCCAGCAGCCACTGGGCAGGGGGCGCGGACACTGAAGCTTTCTTT CASSHWAGGADTEAFF TRBJ1-1 TRBD1 TRBV7-8 once
TGTGCCAGCAGCTTGATGGGGGGGGCCGGGGGCTACACCTTC CASSLMGGAGGYTF TRBJ1-2 - TRBV5-6 -
TGTGCCAGCAGCTCGGCACACACCGGGGAGCTGTTTTTC CASSSAHTGELFF TRBJ2-2 - TRBV11-1 -
TGCGCCAGCAGCCAAGGACAGGGTATGGCCGGGGAGCTGTTTTTT CASSQGQGMAGELFF TRBJ2-2 TRBD1 TRBV4-3 -
TGCGCCAGCAGCCAAGAACTAGCGGGGGGGCGGCGGCAGTTCTTC CASSQELAGGRRQFF TRBJ2-1 TRBD2 TRBV4-3 -